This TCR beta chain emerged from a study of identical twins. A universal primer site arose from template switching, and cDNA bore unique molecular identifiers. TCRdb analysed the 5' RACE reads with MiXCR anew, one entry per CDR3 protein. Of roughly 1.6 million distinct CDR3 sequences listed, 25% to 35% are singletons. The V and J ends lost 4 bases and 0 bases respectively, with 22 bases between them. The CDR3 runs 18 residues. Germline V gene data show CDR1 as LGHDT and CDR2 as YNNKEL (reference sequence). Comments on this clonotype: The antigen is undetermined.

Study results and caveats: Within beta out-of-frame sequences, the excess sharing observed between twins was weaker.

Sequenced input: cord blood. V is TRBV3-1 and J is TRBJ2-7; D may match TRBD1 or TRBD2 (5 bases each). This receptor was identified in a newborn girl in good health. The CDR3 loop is CASSRNSYGTANSYEQYF. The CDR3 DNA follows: TGTGCCAGCAGCCGAAACTCTTATGGGACGGCCAACTCCTACGAGCAGTACTTC.